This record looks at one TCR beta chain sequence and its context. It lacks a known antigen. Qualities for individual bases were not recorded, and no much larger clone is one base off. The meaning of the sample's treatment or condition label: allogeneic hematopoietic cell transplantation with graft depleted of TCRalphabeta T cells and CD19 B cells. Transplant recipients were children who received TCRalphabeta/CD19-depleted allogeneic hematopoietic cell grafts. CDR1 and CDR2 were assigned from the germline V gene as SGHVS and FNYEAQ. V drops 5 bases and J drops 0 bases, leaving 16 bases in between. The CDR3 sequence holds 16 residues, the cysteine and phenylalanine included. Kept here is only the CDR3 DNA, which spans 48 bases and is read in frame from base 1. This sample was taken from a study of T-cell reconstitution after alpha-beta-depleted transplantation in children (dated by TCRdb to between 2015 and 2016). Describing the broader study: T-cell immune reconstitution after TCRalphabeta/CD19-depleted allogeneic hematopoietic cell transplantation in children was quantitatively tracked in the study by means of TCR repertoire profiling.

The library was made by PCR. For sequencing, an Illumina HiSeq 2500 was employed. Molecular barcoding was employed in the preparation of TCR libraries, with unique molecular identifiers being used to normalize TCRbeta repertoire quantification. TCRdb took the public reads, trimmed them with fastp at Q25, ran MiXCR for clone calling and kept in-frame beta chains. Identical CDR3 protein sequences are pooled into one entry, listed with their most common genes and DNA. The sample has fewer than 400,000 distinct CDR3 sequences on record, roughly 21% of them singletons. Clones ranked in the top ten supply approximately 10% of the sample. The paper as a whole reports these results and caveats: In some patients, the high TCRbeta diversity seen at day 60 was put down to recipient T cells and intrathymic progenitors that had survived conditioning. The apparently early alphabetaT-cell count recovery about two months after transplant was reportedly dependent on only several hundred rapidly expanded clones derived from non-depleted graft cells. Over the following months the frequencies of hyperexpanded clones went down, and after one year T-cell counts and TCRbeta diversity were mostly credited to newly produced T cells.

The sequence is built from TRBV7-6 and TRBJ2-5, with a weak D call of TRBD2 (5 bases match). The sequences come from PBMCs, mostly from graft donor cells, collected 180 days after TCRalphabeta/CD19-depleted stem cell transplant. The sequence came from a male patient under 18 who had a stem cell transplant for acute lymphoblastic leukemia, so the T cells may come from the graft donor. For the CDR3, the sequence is CASSRPEGNYQETQYF. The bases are TGTGCCAGCAGCCGTCCAGAGGGCAACTACCAAGAGACCCAGTACTTC.